This T cell receptor (beta chain) originates from a study of cytomegalovirus exposure and HLA in healthy donors (dated by TCRdb to about 2017). About the investigation overall: According to a later analysis, one platform produced both the roughly 120 validation repertoires and the 670 or so repertoires of the first cohort. The study combined high-throughput TCR immunosequencing, statistical association of individual TCRs with disease status, and machine learning to predict cytomegalovirus infection status. A separate validation cohort of approximately 120 different subjects was used in addition to the 666-subject first cohort. The study aimed to test whether cataloging public T cell receptors could reveal signatures of past pathogen exposure. Overall study results and their limits: Across donors, most TCR sequences were observed very rarely, whereas some public TCRs were present in many individuals. The classifier was reported to diagnose cytomegalovirus status with high specificity and sensitivity in both the original and validation cohorts. All 120 or so repertoires were used to score co-occurrence in the validation cohort in a later analysis, because that analysis had no HLA typing for the cohort. In a later analysis, TCRs clustered in the first cohort were found to also tend to co-occur in the 120 or so validation repertoires, with 90% to 95% of cluster scores above 0. In vitro tests confirmed that three of the cytomegalovirus-associated TCR beta chains recognize cytomegalovirus antigens. The study listed 150 to 200 TCR beta chains as associated with cytomegalovirus. It was suggested by the authors that the approach could potentially be generalized to other disease states and immunological phenotypes.

From the cysteine up to the phenylalanine, the CDR3 has a length of 17 residues. Only the CDR3 DNA stays, 51 bases, in frame from base 1. Deletion took 0 bases off V and 0 bases off J, with a span of 11 bases between the germline ends. The germline V gene sets CDR1 to MNHNS and CDR2 to SASEGT. Details on this clone: Its antigen target is currently unknown. It has no much larger one-base neighbor in the sample; base qualities were not kept.

To prepare the library, the immunoSEQ multiplex PCR assay was applied. Per the original workflow: To diagnose cytomegalovirus status from the catalog of TCR beta chain sequences, a statistical classification framework was built. TCRdb stores this immuneACCESS table with in-frame sequences only. Part of the clones is absent; in the studies checked, under half of the shortfall reflects unresolved V genes, and no reason is known for the rest. From that table come the V and J calls and clone size; the DNA was used to work out D and trimming. Present in this sample are some 67,000 clones, less than 95% of which were seen just once. The ten largest clones add up to roughly 0.94% of the sample. Separate from the approximately 730-subject first cohort, the validation cohort of roughly 130 subjects was the group to which the donors belonged.

The receptor chain draws on TRBV6-1 and TRBJ2-2; 5 matching bases give a weak D call of TRBD2. Sample: PBMCs. The TCR was taken from a woman aged 18-30 years in good health and CMV-seronegative. The base sequence is TGTGCCAGCAGTGAAGCGCGCGGGTGGGCGAACACCGGGGAGCTGTTTTTT. Its protein reads: CASSEARGWANTGELFF.